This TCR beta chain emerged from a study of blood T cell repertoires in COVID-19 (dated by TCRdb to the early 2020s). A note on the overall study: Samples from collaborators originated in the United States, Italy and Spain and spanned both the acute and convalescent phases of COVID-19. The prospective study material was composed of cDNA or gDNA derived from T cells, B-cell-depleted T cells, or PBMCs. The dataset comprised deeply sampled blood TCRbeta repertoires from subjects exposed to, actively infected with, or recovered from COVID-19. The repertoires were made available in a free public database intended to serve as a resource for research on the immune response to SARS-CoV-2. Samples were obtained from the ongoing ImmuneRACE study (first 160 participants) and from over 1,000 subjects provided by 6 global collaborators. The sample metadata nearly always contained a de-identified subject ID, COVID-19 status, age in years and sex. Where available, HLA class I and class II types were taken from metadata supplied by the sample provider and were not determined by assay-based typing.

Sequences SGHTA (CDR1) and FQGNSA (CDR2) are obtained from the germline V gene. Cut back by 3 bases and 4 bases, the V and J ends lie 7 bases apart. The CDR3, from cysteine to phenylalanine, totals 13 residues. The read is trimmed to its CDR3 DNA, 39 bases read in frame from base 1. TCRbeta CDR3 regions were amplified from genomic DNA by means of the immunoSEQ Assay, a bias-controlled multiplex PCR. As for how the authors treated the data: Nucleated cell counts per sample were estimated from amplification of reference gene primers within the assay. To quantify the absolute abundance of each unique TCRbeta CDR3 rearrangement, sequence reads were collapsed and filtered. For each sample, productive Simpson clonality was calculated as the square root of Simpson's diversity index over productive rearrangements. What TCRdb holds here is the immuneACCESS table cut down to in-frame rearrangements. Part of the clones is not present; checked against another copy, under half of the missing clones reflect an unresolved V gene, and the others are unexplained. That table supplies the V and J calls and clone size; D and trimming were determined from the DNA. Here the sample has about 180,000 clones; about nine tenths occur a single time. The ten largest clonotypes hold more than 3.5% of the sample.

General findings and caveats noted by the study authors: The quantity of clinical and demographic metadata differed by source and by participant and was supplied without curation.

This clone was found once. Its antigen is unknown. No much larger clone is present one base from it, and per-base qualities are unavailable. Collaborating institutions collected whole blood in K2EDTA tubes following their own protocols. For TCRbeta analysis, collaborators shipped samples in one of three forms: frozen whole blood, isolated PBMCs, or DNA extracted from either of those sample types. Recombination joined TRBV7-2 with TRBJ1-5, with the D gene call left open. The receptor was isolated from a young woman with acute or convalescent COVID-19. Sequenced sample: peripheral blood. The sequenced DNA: TGTGCCAGCAGCTTCCAGGAAAATCAGCCCCAGCATTTT. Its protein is CASSFQENQPQHF.